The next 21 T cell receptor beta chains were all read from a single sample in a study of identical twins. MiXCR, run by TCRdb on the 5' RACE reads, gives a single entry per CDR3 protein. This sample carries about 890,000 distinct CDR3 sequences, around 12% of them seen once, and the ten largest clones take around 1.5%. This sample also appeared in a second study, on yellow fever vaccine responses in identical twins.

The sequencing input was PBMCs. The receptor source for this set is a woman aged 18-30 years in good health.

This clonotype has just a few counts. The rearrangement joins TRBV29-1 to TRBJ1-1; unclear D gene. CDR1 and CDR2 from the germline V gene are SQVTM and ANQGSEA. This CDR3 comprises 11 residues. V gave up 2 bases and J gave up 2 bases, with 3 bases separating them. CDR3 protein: CSVESNTEAFF. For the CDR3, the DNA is TGCAGCGTTGAATCCAACACTGAAGCTTTCTTT. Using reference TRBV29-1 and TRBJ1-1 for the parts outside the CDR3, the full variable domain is SAVISQKPSRDICQRGTSLTIQCQVDSQVTMMFWYRQQPGQSLTLIATANQGSEATYESGFVIDKFPISRPNLTFSTLTVSNMSPEDSSIYLCSVESNTEAFFGQGTRLTVV.

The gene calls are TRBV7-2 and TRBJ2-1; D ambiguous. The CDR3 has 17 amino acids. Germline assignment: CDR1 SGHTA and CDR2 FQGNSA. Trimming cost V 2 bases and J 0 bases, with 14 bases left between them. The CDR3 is CASSLLFAPSSYNEQFF. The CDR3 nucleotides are TGTGCCAGCAGCTTATTGTTCGCCCCGAGCTCCTACAATGAGCAGTTCTTC. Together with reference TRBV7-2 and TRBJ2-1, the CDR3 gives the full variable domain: GAGVSQSPSNKVTEKGKDVELRCDPISGHTALYWYRQSLGQGLEFLIYFQGNSAPDKSGLPSDRFSAERTGGSVSTLTIQRTQQEDSAVYLCASSLLFAPSSYNEQFFGPGTRLTVL.

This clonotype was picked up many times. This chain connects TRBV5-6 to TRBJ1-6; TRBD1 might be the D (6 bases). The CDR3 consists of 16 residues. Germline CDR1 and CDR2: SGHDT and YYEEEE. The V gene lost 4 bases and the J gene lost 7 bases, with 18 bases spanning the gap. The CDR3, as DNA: TGTGCCAGCAGCCGACTGGACAGTTCGGGGAATTCACCCCTCCACTTT. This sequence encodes CASSRLDSSGNSPLHF.

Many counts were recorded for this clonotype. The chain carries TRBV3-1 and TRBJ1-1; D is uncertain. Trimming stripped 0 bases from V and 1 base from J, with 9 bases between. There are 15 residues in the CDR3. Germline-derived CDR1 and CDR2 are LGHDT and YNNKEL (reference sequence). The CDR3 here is CASSQDFSRNTEAFF. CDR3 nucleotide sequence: TGTGCCAGCAGCCAAGACTTCAGCAGGAACACTGAAGCTTTCTTT.

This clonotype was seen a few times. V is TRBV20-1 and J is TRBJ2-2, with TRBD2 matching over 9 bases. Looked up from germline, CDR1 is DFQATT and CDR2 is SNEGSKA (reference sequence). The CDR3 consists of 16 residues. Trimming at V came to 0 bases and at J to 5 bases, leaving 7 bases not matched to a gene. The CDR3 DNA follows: TGCAGTGCTAGAGAAGTAGCGGGAGAAATTACCGGGGAGCTGTTTTTT. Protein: CSAREVAGEITGELFF.

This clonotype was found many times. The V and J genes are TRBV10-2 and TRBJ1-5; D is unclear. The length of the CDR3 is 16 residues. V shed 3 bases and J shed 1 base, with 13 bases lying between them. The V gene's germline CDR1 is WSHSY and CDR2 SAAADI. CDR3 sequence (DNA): TGCGCCAGCAGTGATGGAGGGTTGGGAAGCAATCAGCCCCAGCATTTT. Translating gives CASSDGGLGSNQPQHF.

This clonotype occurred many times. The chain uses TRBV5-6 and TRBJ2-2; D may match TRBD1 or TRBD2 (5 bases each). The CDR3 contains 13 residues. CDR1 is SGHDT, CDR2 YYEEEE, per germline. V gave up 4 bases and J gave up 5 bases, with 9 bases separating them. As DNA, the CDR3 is TGTGCCAGCAGCGAGGGACCGACCGGGGAGCTGTTTTTT. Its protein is CASSEGPTGELFF.

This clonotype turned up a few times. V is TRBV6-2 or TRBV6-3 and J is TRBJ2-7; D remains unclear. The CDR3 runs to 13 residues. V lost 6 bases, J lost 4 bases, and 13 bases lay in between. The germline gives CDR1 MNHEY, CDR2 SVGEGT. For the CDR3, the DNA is TGTGCCAGCAGCCCCCCAGGCCCATACGAGCAGTACGTC. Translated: CASSPPGPYEQYV.

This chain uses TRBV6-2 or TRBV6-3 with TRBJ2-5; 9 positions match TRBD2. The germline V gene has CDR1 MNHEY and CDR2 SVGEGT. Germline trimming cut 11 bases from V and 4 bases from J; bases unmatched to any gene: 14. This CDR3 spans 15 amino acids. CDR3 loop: CAGSLRGAGGETQYF. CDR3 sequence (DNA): TGTGCCGGCTCCCTAAGAGGAGCGGGAGGAGAGACCCAGTACTTC.

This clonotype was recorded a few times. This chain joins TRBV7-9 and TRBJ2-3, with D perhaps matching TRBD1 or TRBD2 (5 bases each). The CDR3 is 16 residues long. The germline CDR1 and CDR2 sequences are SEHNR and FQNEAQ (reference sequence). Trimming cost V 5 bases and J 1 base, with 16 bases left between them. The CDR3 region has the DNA TGTGCCAGCAGCCGCCCGGGGCTAGAGCGCACAGATACGCAGTATTTT. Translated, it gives CASSRPGLERTDTQYF.

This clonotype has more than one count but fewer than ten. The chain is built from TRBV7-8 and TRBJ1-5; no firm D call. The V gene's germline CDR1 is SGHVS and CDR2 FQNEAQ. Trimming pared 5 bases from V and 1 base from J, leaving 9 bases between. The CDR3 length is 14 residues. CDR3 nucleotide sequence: TGTGCCAGCAGCGACCACATCAGCAATCAGCCCCAGCATTTT. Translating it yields CASSDHISNQPQHF.

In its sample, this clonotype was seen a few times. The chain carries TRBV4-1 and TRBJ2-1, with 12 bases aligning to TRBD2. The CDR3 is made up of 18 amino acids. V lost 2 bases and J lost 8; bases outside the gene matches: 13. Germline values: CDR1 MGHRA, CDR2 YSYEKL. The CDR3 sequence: CASSQITPPSGGAHEQFF. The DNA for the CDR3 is TGCGCCAGCAGCCAAATAACTCCCCCTAGCGGGGGGGCCCATGAGCAGTTCTTC.

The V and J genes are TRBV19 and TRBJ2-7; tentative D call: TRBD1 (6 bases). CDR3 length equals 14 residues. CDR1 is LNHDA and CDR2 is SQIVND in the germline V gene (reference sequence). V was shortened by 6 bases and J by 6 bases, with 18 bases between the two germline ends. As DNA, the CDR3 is TGTGCCAGTAGCACTCTGGACAGTTGGAGCGAGCAGTACTTC. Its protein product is CASSTLDSWSEQYF.

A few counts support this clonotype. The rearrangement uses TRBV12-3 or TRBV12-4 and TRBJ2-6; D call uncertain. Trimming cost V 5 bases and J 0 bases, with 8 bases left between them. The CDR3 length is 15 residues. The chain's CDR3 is CASSRHVSGANVLTF. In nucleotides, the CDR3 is TGTGCCAGCAGTCGACATGTCTCTGGGGCCAACGTCCTGACTTTC.

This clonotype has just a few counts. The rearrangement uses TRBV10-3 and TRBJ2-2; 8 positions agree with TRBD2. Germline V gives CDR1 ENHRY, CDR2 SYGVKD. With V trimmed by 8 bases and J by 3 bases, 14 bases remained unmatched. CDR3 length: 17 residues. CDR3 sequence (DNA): TGTGCCATCGGGAAGACTAGCGTAGCCTTGGACACCGGGGAGCTGTTTTTT. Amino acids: CAIGKTSVALDTGELFF.

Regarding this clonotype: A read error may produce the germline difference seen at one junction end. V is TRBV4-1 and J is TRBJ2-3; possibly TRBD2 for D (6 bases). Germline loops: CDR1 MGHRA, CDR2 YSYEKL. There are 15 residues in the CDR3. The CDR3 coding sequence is TGCGCCAGCAGGGGAAGGGACTCGAGCACAGATACGGAGTATTTT. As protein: CASRGRDSSTDTEYF.

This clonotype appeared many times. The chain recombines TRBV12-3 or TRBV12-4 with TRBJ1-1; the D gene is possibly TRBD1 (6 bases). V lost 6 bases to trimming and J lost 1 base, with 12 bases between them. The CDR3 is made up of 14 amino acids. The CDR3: CASSQGGPNTEAFF. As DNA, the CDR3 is TGTGCCAGCAGCCAAGGGGGACCGAACACTGAAGCTTTCTTT.

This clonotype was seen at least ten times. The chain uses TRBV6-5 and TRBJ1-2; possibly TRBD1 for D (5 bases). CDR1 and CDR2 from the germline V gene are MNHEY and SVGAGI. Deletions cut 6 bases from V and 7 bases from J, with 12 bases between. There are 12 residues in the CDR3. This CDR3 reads CASRRDVSGYTF. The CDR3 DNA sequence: TGTGCCAGCAGAAGGGACGTTAGTGGCTACACCTTC.

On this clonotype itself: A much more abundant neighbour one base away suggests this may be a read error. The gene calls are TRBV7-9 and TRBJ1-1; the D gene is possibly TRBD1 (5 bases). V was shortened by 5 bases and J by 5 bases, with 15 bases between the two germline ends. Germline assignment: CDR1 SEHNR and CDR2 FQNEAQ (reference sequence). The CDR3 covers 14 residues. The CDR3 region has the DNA TGTGCCAGCAGCACGGATGGACAACTAACTGAAGCTTTCTTT. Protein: CASSTDGQLTEAFF.

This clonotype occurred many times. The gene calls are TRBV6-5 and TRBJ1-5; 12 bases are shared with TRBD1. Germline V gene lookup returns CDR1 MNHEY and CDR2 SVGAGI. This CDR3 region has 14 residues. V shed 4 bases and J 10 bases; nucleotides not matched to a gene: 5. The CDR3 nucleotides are TGTGCCAGCAGTTTTGGGACAGGGGGCCACCCCCAGCATTTT. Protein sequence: CASSFGTGGHPQHF.

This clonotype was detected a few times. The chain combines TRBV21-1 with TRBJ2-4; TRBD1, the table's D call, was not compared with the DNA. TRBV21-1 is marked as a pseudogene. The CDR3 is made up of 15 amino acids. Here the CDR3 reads CAIWGDEDGKNIQYF. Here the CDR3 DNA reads TGTGCCATCTGGGGGGATGAGGATGGCAAAAACATTCAGTACTTC.